This T cell receptor (beta chain) was captured by sequencing in a study of cytomegalovirus exposure and HLA in healthy donors. Clones were read by immunoSEQ multiplex PCR, and TCRdb kept only the in-frame ones, dropping some. The sample lists approximately 100,000 clones; 88% were seen once. CDR3 size: 15 residues. Germline V CDR1 and CDR2: MNHNS, SASEGT. The V segment lost 7 bases and the J segment 6 bases; nucleotides outside the gene matches: 10. Sequencing was performed on PBMCs. The source is a woman aged 18-29 years in good health and CMV-seronegative. J is TRBJ2-1 and V is TRBV6-1, with 9 bases matching TRBD2. CDR3 sequence (DNA): TGTGCCAGCACCTTCTGGTCTAGCGGGATCAATGAGCAGTTCTTC. Its translation is CASTFWSSGINEQFF.